One and the same sample provided the 9 T cell receptor beta chains below, sequenced in a study of tumor and adjacent non-tumor tissue in lung cancer. No cell sorting was done before RNA was extracted from the tissue. Distant lung tissue was collected more than 3 cm away from the tumor edge. TCRbeta libraries were built with three rounds of nested PCR, modified from ARM-PCR. TCRdb itself ran the multiplex PCR reads through MiXCR, one entry per CDR3 protein. This table has tens of thousands of distinct CDR3 sequences, approximately 82% appearing once. The specimen sequenced was distant non-tumor lung tissue. The origin of the receptors is an older man with non-small cell lung cancer.

This clonotype appeared a few times. The junction shows a germline mismatch at one end, possibly a read error. This rearrangement joins TRBV6-6 to TRBJ2-7; TRBD1 might be the D (6 bases). CDR1 and CDR2 from the germline V gene are MNHNY and SVGAGI (reference sequence). The CDR3 has 14 residues. The CDR3 sequence is CASNYAENRDERYF. The DNA of the CDR3 is TGTGCCAGCAATTACGCGGAAAACAGGGACGAGCGGTACTTC.

To note about this clonotype: A read error may produce the germline difference seen at one junction end. This chain uses TRBV19 with TRBJ2-1, with TRBD2 as a possible D gene (6 bases). Germline loops: CDR1 LNHDA, CDR2 SQIVND (reference sequence). The CDR3 consists of 14 residues. The chain's CDR3 is CASMGPAGGVERLF. DNA of the CDR3: TGTGCCAGTATGGGCCCAGCCGGGGGAGTTGAGCGGCTCTTC.

To note about this clonotype: Since a much larger clone is just one base distant, this may be a read error. This chain links TRBV6-5 with TRBJ1-3; 10 bases are a match to TRBD1. The CDR3 runs 15 residues. The germline gives CDR1 MNHEY, CDR2 SVGAGI. CDR3 amino acids: CVSSSGTGVVNTIYF. In DNA, the CDR3 is TGTGTCAGCAGTTCCGGGACAGGGGTTGTAAACACCATATATTTT.

About this clonotype itself: A read error may produce the germline difference seen at one junction end. The chain is built from TRBV5-1 and TRBJ2-7, with D maybe TRBD1 (6 bases). This CDR3 has 13 amino acids. The germline V gene has CDR1 SGHRS and CDR2 YFSETQ. The CDR3 sequence: CANSWDKAYEQYF. The DNA of the CDR3 is TGCGCCAACAGCTGGGACAAAGCCTACGAGCAGTATTTC.

In the case of this clonotype: Compared with germline, one end of the junction differs, possibly owing to a read error. The rearrangement links TRBV6-5 to TRBJ1-1; D unclear. This CDR3 comprises 14 residues. The germline V gene has CDR1 MNHEY and CDR2 SVGAGI. The CDR3 here is CASSYLNSDTEAFF. The DNA of the CDR3 is TGTGCCAGCAGCTACTTGAATTCAGACACTGAAGCTTTCTTT.

At least ten counts were recorded for this clonotype. The chain uses TRBV6-2 or TRBV6-3 and TRBJ2-7, with a weak D call TRBD1 (5 bases). The CDR3 spans 15 residues. From germline, CDR1 is MNHEY and CDR2 SVGEGT. V lost 2 bases and J 2 bases, leaving 13 bases between the germline ends. The CDR3: CASSYRTILPYEQYF. The CDR3 DNA follows: TGTGCCAGCAGTTACCGGACAATCTTACCCTACGAGCAGTACTTC.

Details on this clonotype: This may arise from a read error, as a much more abundant clone is one base away. The genes are TRBV6-5 and TRBJ2-1; the D gene is possibly TRBD2 (6 bases). Germline values: CDR1 MNHEY, CDR2 SVGAGI. This CDR3 has 14 amino acids. V gave up 2 bases and J gave up 15 bases, with 20 bases separating them. The CDR3 DNA reads TGTGCCAGCAGTTACATCTGGACTAACGGGAGTATGTTCTTC. Encoded protein: CASSYIWTNGSMFF.

As for this clonotype: This may come from a read error, since a much larger clone is one base off. This sequence joins TRBV11-3 and TRBJ1-5; 7 bases agree with TRBD1. The CDR3 loop spans 14 amino acids. The germline CDR1 and CDR2 sequences are SGHNT and YENEEA. Here the CDR3 DNA reads TGTGCCATCAGCCGACAGGGCGGGCGGCAGCCCCAGCATTTT. It yields the protein CAISRQGGRQPQHF.

As to this clonotype: A single base separates this from a much larger clone, so it may be a read error. The chain has TRBV6-6 and TRBJ1-2; tentative D call: TRBD1 (6 bases). Germline-derived CDR1 and CDR2 are MNHNY and SVGAGI (reference sequence). This CDR3 is built from 14 residues. Trimming removed 7 bases at V and 8 bases at J, with 20 bases between. CDR3 nucleotides: TGTGCCAGCAATGGGGGCCGGGGACCTATGGGCTACACCTTC. Translated: CASNGGRGPMGYTF.